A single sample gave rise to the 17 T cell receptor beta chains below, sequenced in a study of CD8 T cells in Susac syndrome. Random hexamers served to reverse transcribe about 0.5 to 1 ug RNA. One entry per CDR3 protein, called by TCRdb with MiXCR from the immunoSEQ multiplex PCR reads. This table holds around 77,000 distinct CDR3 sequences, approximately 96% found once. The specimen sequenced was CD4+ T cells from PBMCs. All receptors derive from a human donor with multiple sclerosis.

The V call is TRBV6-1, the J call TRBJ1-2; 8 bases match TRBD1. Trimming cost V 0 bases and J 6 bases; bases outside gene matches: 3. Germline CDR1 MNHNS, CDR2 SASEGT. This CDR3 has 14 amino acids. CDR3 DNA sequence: TGTGCCAGCAGTGAAGCAGGACAGGGAGATGGCTACACCTTC. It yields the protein CASSEAGQGDGYTF.

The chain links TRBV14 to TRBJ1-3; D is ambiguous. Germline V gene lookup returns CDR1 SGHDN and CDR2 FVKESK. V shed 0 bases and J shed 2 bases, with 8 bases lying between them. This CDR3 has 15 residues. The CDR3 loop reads CASSQERIPGNTIYF. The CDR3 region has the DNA TGTGCCAGCAGCCAAGAACGAATACCTGGAAACACCATATATTTT. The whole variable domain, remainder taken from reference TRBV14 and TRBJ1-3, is EAGVTQFPSHSVIEKGQTVTLRCDPISGHDNLYWYRRVMGKEIKFLLHFVKESKQDESGMPNNRFLAERTGGTYSTLKVQPAELEDSGVYFCASSQERIPGNTIYFGEGSWLTVV.

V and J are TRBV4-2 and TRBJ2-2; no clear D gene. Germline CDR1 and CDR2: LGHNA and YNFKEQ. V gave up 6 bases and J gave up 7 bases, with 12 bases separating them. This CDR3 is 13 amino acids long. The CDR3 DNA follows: TGTGCCAGCAGTTACCCCGGCAGCGGGGAGCTGTTTTTT. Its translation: CASSYPGSGELFF.

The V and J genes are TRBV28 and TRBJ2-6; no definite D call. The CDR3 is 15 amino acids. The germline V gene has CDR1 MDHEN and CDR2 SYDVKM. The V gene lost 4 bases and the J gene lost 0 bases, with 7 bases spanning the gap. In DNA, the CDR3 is TGTGCCAGCAGTTCCCAGAGCTCTGGGGCCAACGTCCTGACTTTC. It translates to CASSSQSSGANVLTF.

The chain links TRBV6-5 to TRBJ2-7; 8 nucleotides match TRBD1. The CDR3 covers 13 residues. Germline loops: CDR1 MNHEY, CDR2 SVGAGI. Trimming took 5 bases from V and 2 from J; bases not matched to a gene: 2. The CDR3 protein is CASSVDRAYEQYF. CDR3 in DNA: TGTGCCAGCAGTGTGGACAGGGCCTACGAGCAGTACTTC.

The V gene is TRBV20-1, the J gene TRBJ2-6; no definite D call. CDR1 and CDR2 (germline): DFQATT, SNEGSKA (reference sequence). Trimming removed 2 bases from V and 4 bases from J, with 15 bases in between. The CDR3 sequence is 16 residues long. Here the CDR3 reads CSARLLRTDGANVLTF. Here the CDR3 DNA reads TGCAGTGCTAGACTTTTACGGACGGACGGGGCCAACGTCCTGACTTTC.

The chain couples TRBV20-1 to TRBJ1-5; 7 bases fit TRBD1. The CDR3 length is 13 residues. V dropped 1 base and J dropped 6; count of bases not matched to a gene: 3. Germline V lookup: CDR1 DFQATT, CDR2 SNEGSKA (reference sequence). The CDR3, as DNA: TGCAGTGCTAGAGGGGACAGTCGTCAGCCCCAGCATTTT. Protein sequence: CSARGDSRQPQHF.

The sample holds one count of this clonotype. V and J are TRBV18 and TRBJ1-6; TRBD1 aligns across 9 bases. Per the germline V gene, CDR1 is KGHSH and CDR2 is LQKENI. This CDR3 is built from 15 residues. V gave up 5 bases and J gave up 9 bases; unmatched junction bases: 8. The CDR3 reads CASSTGTGSSSPLHF. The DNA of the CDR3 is TGTGCCAGCTCAACGGGGACAGGGTCGAGTTCACCCCTCCACTTT.

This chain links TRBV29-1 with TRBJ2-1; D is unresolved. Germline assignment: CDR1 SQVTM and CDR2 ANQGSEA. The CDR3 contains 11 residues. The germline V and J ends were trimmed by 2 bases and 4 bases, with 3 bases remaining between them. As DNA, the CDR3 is TGCAGCGTTGAAAGGTACAATGAGCAGTTCTTC. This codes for CSVERYNEQFF.

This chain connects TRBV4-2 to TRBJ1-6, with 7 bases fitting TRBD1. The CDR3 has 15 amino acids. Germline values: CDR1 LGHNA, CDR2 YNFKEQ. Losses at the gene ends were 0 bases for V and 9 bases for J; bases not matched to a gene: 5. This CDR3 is CASSQDPGTVSPLHF. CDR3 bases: TGTGCCAGCAGCCAAGATCCCGGGACAGTTTCACCCCTCCACTTT.

CDR3 DNA: TGTGCCAGCAGCTTTGGGCCGCAAAACACAGATACGCAGTATTTT. Protein sequence: CASSFGPQNTDTQYF. This chain uses TRBV11-3 with TRBJ2-3, with D hard to call. CDR3 length equals 15 residues. The V and J ends lost 3 bases and 2 bases respectively, with 12 bases between them. Germline V gene lookup returns CDR1 SGHNT and CDR2 YENEEA.

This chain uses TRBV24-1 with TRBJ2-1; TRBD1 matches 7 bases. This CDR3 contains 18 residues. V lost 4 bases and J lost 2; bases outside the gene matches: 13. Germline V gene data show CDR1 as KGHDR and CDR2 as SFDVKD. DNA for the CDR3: TGTGCCACCAGTGACCGCAACCCCCGACAGGGCCCCTACAATGAGCAGTTCTTC. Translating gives CATSDRNPRQGPYNEQFF.

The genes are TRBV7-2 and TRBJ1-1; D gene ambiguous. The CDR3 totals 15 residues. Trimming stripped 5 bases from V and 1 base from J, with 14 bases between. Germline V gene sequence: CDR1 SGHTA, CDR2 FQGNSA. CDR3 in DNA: TGTGCCAGCAGCCATTTACATAGGGCGAACACTGAAGCTTTCTTT. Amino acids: CASSHLHRANTEAFF.

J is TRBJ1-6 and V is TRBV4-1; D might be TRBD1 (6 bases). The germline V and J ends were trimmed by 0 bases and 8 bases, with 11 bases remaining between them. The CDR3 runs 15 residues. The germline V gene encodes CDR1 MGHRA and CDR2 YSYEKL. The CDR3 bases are TGCGCCAGCAGCCAAGAGTCGGGGGCGGATTCACCCCTCCACTTT. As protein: CASSQESGADSPLHF.

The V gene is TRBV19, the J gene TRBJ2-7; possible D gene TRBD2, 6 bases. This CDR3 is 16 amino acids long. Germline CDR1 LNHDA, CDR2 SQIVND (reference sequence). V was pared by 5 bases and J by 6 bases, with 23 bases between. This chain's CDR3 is CASSPRGSGNLPEQYF. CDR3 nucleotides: TGTGCCAGTAGTCCCCGGGGGTCGGGGAATCTCCCCGAGCAGTACTTC.

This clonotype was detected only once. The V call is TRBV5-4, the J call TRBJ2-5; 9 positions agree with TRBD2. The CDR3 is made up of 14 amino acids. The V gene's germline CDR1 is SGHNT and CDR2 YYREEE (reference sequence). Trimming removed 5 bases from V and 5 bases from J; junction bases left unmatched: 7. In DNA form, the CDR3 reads TGTGCCAGCAGACGCGGCGGGGGGGCTGAGACCCAGTACTTC. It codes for CASRRGGGAETQYF.

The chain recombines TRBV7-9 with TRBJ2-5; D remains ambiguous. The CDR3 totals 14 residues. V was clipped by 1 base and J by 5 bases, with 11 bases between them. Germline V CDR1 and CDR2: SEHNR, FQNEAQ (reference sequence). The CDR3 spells CASSLEGGRETQYF. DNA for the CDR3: TGTGCCAGCAGCTTAGAGGGCGGTCGCGAGACCCAGTACTTC.